This passage covers 20 T cell receptor beta chains from one sample sequenced in a study of post-analysis software for immune sequencing data. The antigens for these receptors are not known. Unique molecular identifiers featured in each of the TCR beta cDNA libraries. TCRdb ran MiXCR on the PCR reads and lists one entry per CDR3 protein. The sample has some 690,000 distinct CDR3 sequences; about 60% are singletons. Study-level points and caveats: Compared with controls, patients had more of 4 to 6 TRBV segments, including TRBV5-6, TRBV5-1 and TRBV20-1.

The sequenced sample was blood. These receptors originate from a girl aged 2-10 years with multiple sclerosis.

V gene TRBV5-1 combines with J gene TRBJ1-1; D perhaps matches TRBD1 (6 bases). This CDR3 is built from 15 residues. Germline lookup yields CDR1 SGHRS and CDR2 YFSETQ. The V and J ends lost 7 bases and 2 bases respectively, with 18 bases between them. The chain's CDR3 is CASATEGGFNTEAFF. As DNA, the CDR3 is TGCGCCAGCGCCACGGAGGGGGGGTTCAACACTGAAGCTTTCTTT. Filled out from reference TRBV5-1 and TRBJ1-1, the complete variable domain reads KAGVTQTPRYLIKTRGQQVTLSCSPISGHRSVSWYQQTPGQGLQFLFEYFSETQRNKGNFPGRFSGRQFSNSRSEMNVSTLELGDSALYLCASATEGGFNTEAFFGQGTRLTVV.

This clonotype was seen a few times. The V call is TRBV7-2, the J call TRBJ2-3, with a tentative D call TRBD2 (5 bases). The CDR3 consists of 14 residues. The V and J ends lost 5 bases and 3 bases respectively, with 12 bases between them. Germline assignment: CDR1 SGHTA and CDR2 FQGNSA. The CDR3 here is CASSAPPGTDTQYF. CDR3 in DNA: TGTGCCAGCAGCGCGCCACCGGGAACAGATACGCAGTATTTT.

V usage is TRBV25-1 and J usage is TRBJ2-5, with D tentatively TRBD1 or TRBD2 (5 bases each). The J call may be mistaken, given a closer DNA end match to TRBJ2-7. The CDR3 loop spans 11 amino acids. Germline CDR1 reads MGHDK; CDR2 reads SYGVNS. The CDR3 DNA reads as TGTGCCAGCATTGGGGGCTACGAGCAGTACTTC. This encodes CASIGGYEQYF.

The gene calls are TRBV7-2 and TRBJ1-4; D is ambiguous. The CDR3 runs to 13 residues. CDR1 is SGHTA, CDR2 FQGNSA, per germline. V was cut by 5 bases and J by 6 bases, with 10 bases left in between. Written as DNA, the CDR3 is TGTGCCAGCAGCCGCGGAGATTATGAAAAACTGTTTTTT. This sequence encodes CASSRGDYEKLFF.

The J gene is TRBJ2-1, the V gene TRBV12-3 or TRBV12-4, with 8 positions matching TRBD1. Germline trimming cut 4 bases from V and 4 bases from J; bases unmatched to any gene: 6. This CDR3 is built from 15 residues. CDR3 in DNA: TGTGCCAGCAGTTCTTGGACAGGGCCTTACAATGAGCAGTTCTTC. This gives the protein CASSSWTGPYNEQFF.

This chain uses TRBV7-6 with TRBJ1-5, with unresolved D. V was shortened by 5 bases and J by 4 bases, with 15 bases between the two germline ends. CDR3 length equals 15 residues. Germline values: CDR1 SGHVS, CDR2 FNYEAQ. The CDR3 here is CASSILAGLNQPQHF. The DNA for the CDR3 is TGTGCCAGCAGCATACTGGCGGGTCTTAATCAGCCCCAGCATTTT.

This chain links TRBV20-1 with TRBJ2-5; 8 bases map to TRBD2. With the DNA end fitting TRBJ2-7 better, the J assignment may be wrong. The CDR3 runs 13 residues. From germline, CDR1 is DFQATT and CDR2 SNEGSKA (reference sequence). The DNA for the CDR3 is TGCAGTGCTAGAGAGGGACTAGAATACGAGCAGTACTTC. Amino acid sequence: CSAREGLEYEQYF.

This clonotype has ten or more counts. The V call is TRBV3-1, the J call TRBJ1-2; possibly TRBD1 for D (5 bases). This CDR3 comprises 13 residues. The ends were cut back, 1 base at V and 2 bases at J, with 5 bases in the middle. CDR1 is LGHDT and CDR2 is YNNKEL in the germline V gene (reference sequence). This CDR3 is CASSQGGNYGYTF. CDR3 DNA: TGTGCCAGCAGCCAAGGGGGCAACTATGGCTACACCTTC.

The chain recombines TRBV29-1 with TRBJ1-1; D is uncertain. The CDR3 length is 13 residues. Germline lookup yields CDR1 SQVTM and CDR2 ANQGSEA. V was trimmed by 3 bases and J by 1 base, leaving 9 bases between them. CDR3 nucleotide sequence: TGCAGCGTTGAGGCAGGACGGAACACTGAAGCTTTCTTT. Protein sequence: CSVEAGRNTEAFF.

The sample holds one count of this clonotype. The chain is built from TRBV29-1 and TRBJ2-7; D is tentatively TRBD1 or TRBD2 (5 bases each). This CDR3 is 12 amino acids long. V was cut by 7 bases and J by 3 bases, with 13 bases left in between. CDR1 and CDR2 (germline): SQVTM, ANQGSEA. CDR3 sequence reads: CSGVYGGYEQYF. For the CDR3, the DNA is TGCAGCGGTGTATATGGGGGCTACGAGCAGTACTTC.

The V call is TRBV20-1, the J call TRBJ2-1, with 9 bases aligning to TRBD2. This CDR3 region has 15 residues. The junction had 5 bases not matched to a gene; V was cut back by 1 base and J by 4 bases. CDR1 DFQATT and CDR2 SNEGSKA come from the germline V gene (reference sequence). The CDR3 loop is CSARAGLANYNEQFF. The CDR3 DNA is TGCAGTGCTAGAGCCGGACTAGCGAATTACAATGAGCAGTTCTTC.

This clonotype showed up just a few times. The chain is built from TRBV20-1 and TRBJ2-3; 9 bases fit TRBD2. Germline loops: CDR1 DFQATT, CDR2 SNEGSKA (reference sequence). There are 14 residues in the CDR3. V was pared by 3 bases and J by 0 bases, with 1 base of the junction left unmatched. The CDR3 DNA reads as TGCAGTGCTAGTCTAGCGGGGAGCACAGATACGCAGTATTTT. This codes for CSASLAGSTDTQYF.

The table lists this clonotype with a few counts. The chain is built from TRBV29-1 and TRBJ2-5; 7 bases map to TRBD2. Germline CDR1 reads SQVTM; CDR2 reads ANQGSEA. This CDR3 comprises 13 residues. After removal of 3 bases from V and 5 bases from J, the junction contained 6 bases not matched to a gene. CDR3 DNA sequence: TGCAGCGTTGAGAAGGGGAGGGGCGAGACCCAGTACTTC. This gives the protein CSVEKGRGETQYF.

The chain recombines TRBV4-1 with TRBJ2-1; 7 bases align to TRBD1. Trimming at V came to 0 bases and at J to 7 bases, leaving 9 bases not matched to a gene. The CDR3 is 16 amino acids. Germline CDR1 and CDR2: MGHRA and YSYEKL. The CDR3 region is CASSQDLNRGWNEQFF. DNA of the CDR3: TGCGCCAGCAGCCAAGATCTTAACAGGGGCTGGAATGAGCAGTTCTTC.

The rearrangement uses TRBV12-3 or TRBV12-4 and TRBJ2-1; possible D gene TRBD2, 6 bases. Trimming cost V 1 base and J 3 bases, with 19 bases left between them. The CDR3 is 18 residues long. Written as DNA, the CDR3 is TGTGCCAGCAGTTTAGAGCTGGGAGGAGCAGGGATCTACAATGAGCAGTTCTTC. Its translation is CASSLELGGAGIYNEQFF.

The V and J genes are TRBV7-8 and TRBJ2-1, with D perhaps TRBD1 or TRBD2 (5 bases each). The CDR3 contains 16 residues. CDR1 is SGHVS and CDR2 is FQNEAQ in the germline V gene. Trimming removed 1 base from V and 2 bases from J, with 12 bases in between. This CDR3 is CASSLGLSGPYNEQFF. DNA for the CDR3: TGTGCCAGCAGCTTAGGACTATCGGGGCCCTACAATGAGCAGTTCTTC.

As DNA, the CDR3 is TGTGCCAGCAGCTTAGTGAATGGACCTGAAGCTTTCTTT. It yields the protein CASSLVNGPEAFF. The chain combines TRBV7-2 with TRBJ1-1; D call uncertain. The CDR3 loop spans 13 amino acids. CDR1 is SGHTA and CDR2 is FQGNSA in the germline V gene. The V gene lost 1 base and the J gene lost 6 bases, with 9 bases spanning the gap.

The chain uses TRBV18 and TRBJ2-7, with 11 bases lining up with TRBD1. Germline V gene sequence: CDR1 KGHSH, CDR2 LQKENI. J gave up 4 bases and V 3 bases, and 5 bases lay outside the gene matches. The CDR3 is 15 amino acids. Here the CDR3 reads CASSPGTGGRYEQYF. As DNA, the CDR3 is TGTGCCAGCTCACCGGGGACAGGGGGAAGATACGAGCAGTACTTC.

The CDR3 loop is CSVEEGRAVTDTQYF. The CDR3 DNA follows: TGCAGCGTTGAGGAAGGGAGGGCGGTCACAGATACGCAGTATTTT. The chain has TRBV29-1 and TRBJ2-3, with 7 bases lining up with TRBD2. Looked up from germline, CDR1 is SQVTM and CDR2 is ANQGSEA. The CDR3 extends over 15 amino acids. V lost 3 bases, J lost 2 bases, and 8 bases stayed unmatched.

V usage is TRBV20-1 and J usage is TRBJ2-7; the D gene is possibly TRBD2 (6 bases). The tail of the sequence fits TRBJ2-5 better, so the J call may be wrong. Germline V gene sequence: CDR1 DFQATT, CDR2 SNEGSKA (reference sequence). The CDR3 loop spans 15 amino acids. The CDR3 loop reads CSARDIAEGGETQYF. CDR3 in DNA: TGCAGTGCTAGAGATATTGCGGAGGGTGGGGAGACCCAGTACTTC.